Listed here are 23 T cell receptor beta chains from one sample, sequenced in a study of radiotherapy plus CTLA-4 blockade in lung cancer. Measured with immunoSEQ multiplex PCR; TCRdb has only the in-frame clones, and not every one. Here the sample spans approximately 94,000 clones, roughly 80% being singletons. The sequenced sample was peripheral blood, obtained from a patient treated with radiotherapy plus ipilimumab. The receptors stem from a human donor with non-small cell lung cancer that progressed on radiotherapy plus ipilimumab.

The chain combines TRBV5-5 with TRBJ2-7, with D possibly matching TRBD2 (5 bases). Trimming shortened V by 3 bases and J by 0 bases, and 16 bases separated the two germline ends. Germline CDR1 SGHKS, CDR2 YYEKEE (reference sequence). The CDR3 runs to 16 residues. The CDR3 loop reads CASSSSGVWSSYEQYF. DNA of the CDR3: TGTGCCAGCAGCTCGAGCGGCGTTTGGAGCTCCTACGAGCAGTACTTC. Full variable domain (rest looked up from reference TRBV5-5 and TRBJ2-7): DAGVTQSPTHLIKTRGQQVTLRCSPISGHKSVSWYQQVLGQGPQFIFQYYEKEERGRGNFPDRFSARQFPNYSSELNVNALLLGDSALYLCASSSSGVWSSYEQYFGPGTRLTVT.

The DNA of the CDR3 is TGCAGTGCTGAAGGGGACCAGCCCCAGCATTTT. Translation: CSAEGDQPQHF. This sequence joins TRBV20-1 and TRBJ1-5; maybe TRBD1 (5 bases). Trimming pared 5 bases from V and 7 bases from J, leaving 9 bases between. Germline V gene data show CDR1 as DFQATT and CDR2 as SNEGSKA (reference sequence). The CDR3 spans 11 residues.

This chain joins TRBV7-9 and TRBJ2-1; D not certain. CDR1 and CDR2 (germline): SEHNR, FQNEAQ (reference sequence). This CDR3 is built from 15 residues. V was trimmed by 1 base and J by 3 bases, leaving 10 bases between them. The CDR3 nucleotides read TGTGCCAGCAGCTTAGTCCCCGGGCACTACAATGAGCAGTTCTTC. Amino acid sequence: CASSLVPGHYNEQFF.

The J gene is TRBJ2-1, the V gene TRBV6-5; D is unresolved. From germline, CDR1 is MNHEY and CDR2 SVGAGI. The CDR3 runs to 13 residues. V lost 6 bases, J lost 5 bases, and 11 bases lay in between. For the CDR3, the DNA is TGTGCCAGCAGCCGCACCCCAGACAATGAGCAGTTCTTC. This translates into CASSRTPDNEQFF.

The DNA for the CDR3 is TGTGCCAGCAGTTTCGCCACAACCCCCGAGCAGTTCTTC. Its translation: CASSFATTPEQFF. The rearrangement uses TRBV27 and TRBJ2-1; D gene uncertain. Looked up from germline, CDR1 is MNHEY and CDR2 is SMNVEV (reference sequence). The CDR3 consists of 13 residues. Trimming removed 3 bases at V and 10 bases at J, with 13 bases between.

Only a few counts were recorded for this clone. This chain links TRBV7-9 with TRBJ2-7; D gene ambiguous. V shed 8 bases and J shed 5 bases, with 13 bases lying between them. Per germline, CDR1 SEHNR and CDR2 FQNEAQ (reference sequence). The CDR3 spans 12 residues. CDR3 amino acids: CASGPIVDEQYF. CDR3 nucleotide sequence: TGTGCCAGCGGCCCCATCGTAGACGAGCAGTACTTC. Full variable domain (missing parts from reference TRBV7-9 and TRBJ2-7): DTGVSQNPRHKITKRGQNVTFRCDPISEHNRLYWYRQTLGQGPEFLTYFQNEAQLEKSRLLSDRFSAERPKGSFSTLEIQRTEQGDSAMYLCASGPIVDEQYFGPGTRLTVT.

This clone has a handful of counts. The chain uses TRBV10-3 and TRBJ1-4, with TRBD1 matching 7 bases. Germline values: CDR1 ENHRY, CDR2 SYGVKD. The V and J ends lost 4 bases and 3 bases, in that order; junction bases with no gene match: 11. The CDR3 covers 17 residues. This CDR3 is CAISALPGTGANEKLFF. The CDR3, as DNA: TGTGCCATCAGTGCACTTCCGGGAACAGGGGCTAATGAAAAACTGTTTTTT.

The genes are TRBV5-1 and TRBJ2-1, with D possibly TRBD2 on 7 matching bases. Trimming took off 4 bases at V and 10 bases at J, with 18 bases between the two ends. Germline loops: CDR1 SGHRS, CDR2 YFSETQ. The CDR3 consists of 14 residues. The DNA of the CDR3 is TGCGCCAGCAGCCGGGGTTACGGGGGGCTGGAGCAGTTCTTC. Translating it yields CASSRGYGGLEQFF.

V and J are TRBV7-6 and TRBJ2-2; 11 positions agree with TRBD2. The CDR3 has 18 residues. Germline V CDR1 and CDR2: SGHVS, FNYEAQ. The V segment lost 2 bases and the J segment 2 bases; nucleotides outside the gene matches: 7. The CDR3 nucleotides read TGTGCCAGCAGCTTATTACCTGGGACTAGCGGAAACACCGGGGAGCTGTTTTTT. Translated: CASSLLPGTSGNTGELFF.

The chain carries TRBV19 and TRBJ1-1; D unclear. Trimming stripped 8 bases from V and 2 bases from J, with 9 bases between. The CDR3 is made up of 12 amino acids. The germline V gene encodes CDR1 LNHDA and CDR2 SQIVND (reference sequence). This chain's CDR3 is CASAFGNTEAFF. The CDR3 nucleotides are TGTGCCAGTGCCTTTGGTAACACTGAAGCTTTCTTT.

The chain combines TRBV25-1 with TRBJ2-7, with 10 bases lining up with TRBD2. Germline-derived CDR1 and CDR2 are MGHDK and SYGVNS. The CDR3 sequence is 15 residues long. Trimming at V came to 3 bases and at J to 7 bases, leaving 9 bases not matched to a gene. CDR3 sequence (DNA): TGTGCCAGCAGTGACCCCGGGACTAGCGAAAGTGAGCAGTACTTC. The encoded protein is CASSDPGTSESEQYF.

The chain uses TRBV5-4 and TRBJ2-7, with 8 positions matching TRBD1. Trimming took 0 bases from V and 6 from J; bases not matched to a gene: 11. This CDR3 is 16 amino acids long. CDR1 is SGHNT and CDR2 is YYREEE in the germline V gene (reference sequence). The CDR3 DNA reads TGTGCCAGCAGCTTGGGGGGGCGGACAGGGAACCTCGAGCAGTACTTC. Its translation is CASSLGGRTGNLEQYF.

The count of this clone is one. This sequence joins TRBV11-2 and TRBJ2-1, with D hard to call. Germline V gene sequence: CDR1 SGHAT, CDR2 FQNNGV. CDR3 length: 14 residues. V was pared by 0 bases and J by 10 bases, with 13 bases between. The CDR3 spells CASSLEVYPMEQFF. The DNA for the CDR3 is TGTGCCAGCAGCTTAGAAGTCTACCCCATGGAGCAGTTCTTC.

The chain uses TRBV2 and TRBJ1-5; D gene ambiguous. The CDR3 extends over 15 amino acids. Trimming cost V 3 bases and J 3 bases, with 12 bases left between them. Germline lookup yields CDR1 SNHLY and CDR2 FYNNEI. CDR3: CASSEGWGPNQPQHF. The CDR3 DNA reads TGTGCCAGCAGTGAGGGTTGGGGTCCCAATCAGCCCCAGCATTTT.

This chain uses TRBV6-1 with TRBJ1-5; maybe TRBD1 (5 bases). The CDR3 extends over 16 amino acids. V was cut by 2 bases and J by 2 bases, with 13 bases left in between. Germline CDR1 is MNHNS and CDR2 is SASEGT. The CDR3 spells CASSESRKGGNQPQHF. The CDR3, as DNA: TGTGCCAGCAGTGAAAGCCGTAAAGGGGGCAATCAGCCCCAGCATTTT.

The J gene is TRBJ2-5, the V gene TRBV6-1; 9 positions match TRBD2. The V gene's germline CDR1 is MNHNS and CDR2 SASEGT. V lost 11 bases and J lost 5; bases outside the gene matches: 15. This CDR3 spans 15 amino acids. CDR3 in amino acids: CAARRGGRAGETQYF. In DNA, the CDR3 is TGTGCCGCCCGAAGGGGCGGGAGGGCAGGGGAGACCCAGTACTTC.

The chain carries TRBV7-9 and TRBJ2-7, with D tentatively TRBD1 (6 bases). V was pared by 3 bases and J by 2 bases, with 11 bases between. Germline CDR1 is SEHNR and CDR2 is FQNEAQ (reference sequence). CDR3 length: 14 residues. The chain's CDR3 is CASSFDRPPYEQYF. In nucleotides, the CDR3 is TGTGCCAGCAGCTTTGACAGGCCCCCCTACGAGCAGTACTTC.

This chain uses TRBV30 with TRBJ2-3; TRBD1 agrees at 9 bases. The CDR3 runs 14 residues. V shed 3 bases, J shed 6 bases, and the junction held 7 bases outside the gene matches. Per the germline V gene, CDR1 is GTSNPN and CDR2 is SVGIG (reference sequence). CDR3 in amino acids: CAWSGQGRGDTQYF. The CDR3 nucleotides read TGTGCCTGGAGCGGACAGGGGAGGGGGGATACGCAGTATTTT.

The J gene is TRBJ1-1, the V gene TRBV6-6; D is unclear. This CDR3 has 11 residues. The ends were cut back, 6 bases at V and 7 bases at J, with 9 bases in the middle. The V gene's germline CDR1 is MNHNY and CDR2 SVGAGI (reference sequence). The CDR3 is CASSRDGEAFF. CDR3 DNA sequence: TGTGCCAGCAGCCGCGACGGTGAAGCTTTCTTT.

CDR3 coding DNA: TGTGCCAGTAGATTCACCGGGACTGTCCGATATGGCTACACCTTC. Protein sequence: CASRFTGTVRYGYTF. The J gene is TRBJ1-2, the V gene TRBV28; a weak D match, TRBD1 (5 bases). The germline V gene has CDR1 MDHEN and CDR2 SYDVKM. Trimming took 9 bases from V and 5 from J, leaving 22 bases between them. The CDR3 extends over 15 amino acids.

A few counts support this clone. The chain is built from TRBV4-2 and TRBJ1-5; 9 nucleotides align to TRBD1. With V trimmed by 0 bases and J by 6 bases, 12 bases remained unmatched. CDR1 and CDR2 from the germline V gene are LGHNA and YNFKEQ. The CDR3 length is 18 residues. The CDR3 bases are TGTGCCAGCAGCCAAGAAACTCCGGGACAGGGACGGGCTCAGCCCCAGCATTTT. This encodes CASSQETPGQGRAQPQHF.

The CDR3 sequence is CASIWTLSIDTGELFF. The DNA of the CDR3 is TGTGCCAGTATCTGGACTCTTTCCATCGACACCGGGGAGCTGTTTTTT. The rearrangement joins TRBV19 to TRBJ2-2; a possible D gene is TRBD2 (5 bases). The V end was cut by 7 bases, the J end by 3 bases, with 18 bases between. The CDR3 consists of 16 residues. Per germline, CDR1 LNHDA and CDR2 SQIVND (reference sequence).

The rearrangement links TRBV27 to TRBJ2-2; the match to TRBD1 covers 9 bases. J lost 6 bases, V lost 0 bases, and 5 bases had no gene match. Germline V gives CDR1 MNHEY, CDR2 SMNVEV (reference sequence). The CDR3 is made up of 16 amino acids. The CDR3 coding sequence is TGTGCCAGCAGTTTATCGGGGACAGGGACCCCCGGGGAGCTGTTTTTT. It yields the protein CASSLSGTGTPGELFF.